This T cell receptor beta chain is drawn from a study of T cells after yellow fever vaccination. Findings and caveats of the study: The presence of abundant clonotypes contaminating from the bulk population was possible in FACS-sorted repertoires. Peaking faster, on day 5 versus 15, the secondary response was nonetheless weaker.

Template-switching 5'RACE yielded the TCR cDNA; a universal primer site and UMIs were added in the process. MiXCR, run by TCRdb on the 5' RACE reads, gives a single entry per CDR3 protein. The table lists 96,000 or so distinct CDR3 sequences, over 8% of them singletons. A few counts support this clonotype. J was trimmed by 4 bases and V by 1 base; bases with no gene match: 8. Germline CDR1 is SGHTS and CDR2 is YDEGEE. This CDR3 region has 17 residues. The sequencing here drew on CD8+ T cells not binding an NS4B(214-222) dextramer, sorted from PBMCs, taken about 2 weeks after the first yellow fever vaccination. This clonotype was sampled from a man between 18 and 29 years old who received the YFV17D yellow fever vaccine. The chain is built from TRBV5-8 and TRBJ2-2; 9 positions match TRBD2. CDR3: CASSLRLGRGGTGELFF. CDR3 coding DNA: TGTGCCAGCAGCTTGAGGCTGGGGCGGGGGGGCACCGGGGAGCTGTTTTTT.